These T cell receptor beta chains were read from a single sample in a study of T cell repertoires in cytomegalovirus infection. TCRdb analysed the reads with MiXCR anew, one entry per CDR3 protein. The data contain more than 85,000 distinct CDR3 sequences, approximately 17% of them singletons. Source material: PBMCs. The source is a human donor in good health (CMV status not recorded). Some clones in this sample may be carry-over from other donors' samples. Each CDR3 is given with its conserved first and last residue. Each record gives: V gene, J gene, D gene, clone size, CDR3 DNA, CDR3 protein. D genes are given only for firm matches. Rows may omit the clone size; those that give it use once, few, many or a size class.

V: TRBV6-6
J: TRBJ2-7
D: TRBD1
size: .
DNA: TGTGCCAGCAGTTACCCGAGACAGGGAAGGTCCTACGAGCAGTACTTC
CDR3: CASSYPRQGRSYEQYF

V: TRBV6-1
J: TRBJ2-1
D: .
size: many
DNA: TGTGCCAGCAGTGCGGGGGATCCCCTCTACAATGAGCAGTTCTTC
CDR3: CASSAGDPLYNEQFF

V: TRBV20-1
J: TRBJ2-7
D: TRBD1
size: many
DNA: TGCAGTGCTAGTCCGGGACAGTACTACGAGCAGTACTTC
CDR3: CSASPGQYYEQYF

V: TRBV18
J: TRBJ2-3
D: .
size: few
DNA: TGTGCCAGCTCACTTTCGGGACCCACTCTGGATACGCAGTATTTT
CDR3: CASSLSGPTLDTQYF

V: TRBV12-3/TRBV12-4
J: TRBJ1-2
D: .
size: few
DNA: TGTGCCAGCAGTCCATACCGGGACACTACGAACTATGGCTACACCTTC
CDR3: CASSPYRDTTNYGYTF

V: TRBV5-6
J: TRBJ2-5
D: TRBD2
size: few
DNA: TGTGCCAGCAGCTTGTATGCCCCGGGGACTAGCGGCCAAGAGACCCAGTACTTC
CDR3: CASSLYAPGTSGQETQYF

V: TRBV7-2
J: TRBJ1-3
D: .
size: many
DNA: TGTGCCAGCAGCTCCGCGGTCTCTGGAAACACCATATATTTT
CDR3: CASSSAVSGNTIYF

V: TRBV4-1
J: TRBJ2-7
D: TRBD2
size: few
DNA: TGCGCCAGCAGCCAAGGCCATAGCGGGGGGGCCTACGAGCAGTACTTC
CDR3: CASSQGHSGGAYEQYF

V: TRBV6-1
J: TRBJ2-7
D: TRBD1
size: many
DNA: TGTGCCAGCAGTGAAGGAGGTACAGGGGACTACGAGCAGTACTTC
CDR3: CASSEGGTGDYEQYF

V: TRBV9
J: TRBJ1-1
D: .
size: once
DNA: TGTGCCAGCATCGCTCCCGGGACGAACACTGAAGCTTTCTTT
CDR3: CASIAPGTNTEAFF

V: TRBV5-1
J: TRBJ1-1
D: .
size: .
DNA: TGCGCCAGCAGCTTAGTCCCGGACGGATATGAAGCTTTCTTT
CDR3: CASSLVPDGYEAFF

V: TRBV20-1
J: TRBJ1-1
D: .
size: many
DNA: TGCAGTGCTAGAGAAGGTCCCGGACGGGAGGCTTTCTTT
CDR3: CSAREGPGREAFF

V: TRBV7-3
J: TRBJ1-1
D: .
size: few
DNA: TGTGCCAGCAGCTCCCAGGGTGGAGCTGAAGCTTTCTTT
CDR3: CASSSQGGAEAFF

V: TRBV7-2
J: TRBJ2-1
D: .
size: .
DNA: TGTGCCAGCAGACTCTATTCCTACAATCAGCAGTTCTTC
CDR3: CASRLYSYNQQFF

V: TRBV27
J: TRBJ1-2
D: TRBD1
size: .
DNA: TGTGCCAGCAAAGAGGACAGGGGAAGGAATGGCTACACCTTC
CDR3: CASKEDRGRNGYTF

V: TRBV5-6
J: TRBJ1-1
D: .
size: few
DNA: TGTGCCAGCAGCTTCGGCACACTCCGAACGAACACTGAAGCTTTCTTT
CDR3: CASSFGTLRTNTEAFF

V: TRBV10-3
J: TRBJ1-5
D: TRBD1
size: few
DNA: TGTGCCATCAGTGGGGAGACAGGGGAACAGCCCCAGCATTTT
CDR3: CAISGETGEQPQHF

V: TRBV20-1
J: TRBJ1-3
D: .
size: .
DNA: TGCAGTGCCAGCGACAGCCAACCCTCTGGAAACACCATATATTTT
CDR3: CSASDSQPSGNTIYF

V: TRBV28
J: TRBJ2-2
D: .
size: few
DNA: TGTGCCAGCAGTTTTGGGGGGAAGGACACCGGGGAGCTGTTTTTT
CDR3: CASSFGGKDTGELFF

V: TRBV2
J: TRBJ2-1
D: TRBD2
size: many
DNA: TGTGCCAGCAGACCTGGACTAGGAAGCAATGAGCAGTTCTTC
CDR3: CASRPGLGSNEQFF

V: TRBV29-1
J: TRBJ2-1
D: .
size: many
DNA: TGCAGCGTCCCCCCCGGGGCGCCCGGGAATGAGCAGTTCTTC
CDR3: CSVPPGAPGNEQFF

V: TRBV20-1
J: TRBJ2-3
D: .
size: few
DNA: TGCAGTGCTAATGGGTTTGGCACAGATACGCAGTATTTT
CDR3: CSANGFGTDTQYF

V: TRBV6-5
J: TRBJ1-4
D: .
size: few
DNA: TGTGCCAGCCGACAGGCGGACGAAAAACTGTTTTTT
CDR3: CASRQADEKLFF

V: TRBV7-2
J: TRBJ1-1
D: .
size: many
DNA: TGTGCCAGCAGCTTAGGGGATTTTGGGGGCACTGAAGCTTTCTTT
CDR3: CASSLGDFGGTEAFF

V: TRBV5-6
J: TRBJ1-3
D: .
size: few
DNA: TGTGCCAGCAGCCCCCGAAGAATGCGGCAGCTGAACTCTGGAAACACCATATATTTT
CDR3: CASSPRRMRQLNSGNTIYF

V: TRBV29-1
J: TRBJ1-1
D: TRBD1
size: .
DNA: TGCAGCGTAGCAAAACCACAGGGGATGAACACTGAAGCTTTCTTT
CDR3: CSVAKPQGMNTEAFF

V: TRBV5-1
J: TRBJ1-1
D: .
size: many
DNA: TGCGCCAGCAGCCGTTGGGAATCTGCAGGGAAAGGGATGAACACTGAAGCTTTCTTT
CDR3: CASSRWESAGKGMNTEAFF

V: TRBV7-3
J: TRBJ1-2
D: .
size: few
DNA: TGTGCCAGCAGCTCCGTCCGGGCCCCACTCGGCTACACCTTC
CDR3: CASSSVRAPLGYTF

V: TRBV7-2
J: TRBJ2-3
D: TRBD2
size: many
DNA: TGTGCCAGCAGCTTAGGTCGGGGGGGCCCCACAGATACGCAGTATTTT
CDR3: CASSLGRGGPTDTQYF

V: TRBV2
J: TRBJ2-3
D: .
size: .
DNA: TGTGCCAGCAGCCGGGGGATCACAGATACGCAGTATTTT
CDR3: CASSRGITDTQYF

V: TRBV12-3/TRBV12-4
J: TRBJ1-3
D: .
size: few
DNA: TGTGCCAGCAGAACGTCTAACTCTGGAAACACCATATATTTT
CDR3: CASRTSNSGNTIYF

V: TRBV7-2
J: TRBJ2-1
D: .
size: many
DNA: TGTGCCAGCGAGGGTACAGGATGGAATGAGCAGTTCTTC
CDR3: CASEGTGWNEQFF

V: TRBV20-1
J: TRBJ2-7
D: .
size: .
DNA: TGCAGTGCTAGAATAAAAACTAAGTACGAGCAGTACTTC
CDR3: CSARIKTKYEQYF

V: TRBV6-5
J: TRBJ1-1
D: .
size: few
DNA: TGTGCCAGCGCCAGGAGGCCGAACACTGAAGCTTTCTTT
CDR3: CASARRPNTEAFF

V: TRBV11-2
J: TRBJ2-5
D: .
size: many
DNA: TGTGCCAGCAGCCCGCTAGCCGAGACCCAGTACTTC
CDR3: CASSPLAETQYF

V: TRBV6-2/TRBV6-3
J: TRBJ1-1
D: .
size: .
DNA: TGTGCCAGCATTTATAAGGGGCGAGCTTTCTTT
CDR3: CASIYKGRAFF

V: TRBV7-2
J: TRBJ2-7
D: TRBD1
size: many
DNA: TGTGCCAGCAGCGACGGGACAGGGGACTACGAGCAGTACTTC
CDR3: CASSDGTGDYEQYF

V: TRBV5-6
J: TRBJ2-3
D: TRBD2
size: .
DNA: TGTGCCAGCAGCTTGCAAGCGGGGGCTTCAGATACGCAGTATTTT
CDR3: CASSLQAGASDTQYF

V: TRBV28
J: TRBJ1-4
D: .
size: few
DNA: TGTGCCAGCAGTTTATGGCAGGGCAGTGAAAAACTGTTTTTT
CDR3: CASSLWQGSEKLFF

V: TRBV6-1
J: TRBJ1-6
D: .
size: .
DNA: TGTGCCAGCAATGAAGTGGCTGCCTATAATTCACCCCTCCACTTT
CDR3: CASNEVAAYNSPLHF

V: TRBV7-9
J: TRBJ2-3
D: .
size: .
DNA: TGTGCCAGCAGCCCAAGACTAGGCCCAGATACGCAGTATTTT
CDR3: CASSPRLGPDTQYF

V: TRBV29-1
J: TRBJ1-1
D: .
size: many
DNA: TGCAGCGTTGTCAGGGCGGGTGAGAACACTGAAGCTTTCTTT
CDR3: CSVVRAGENTEAFF

V: TRBV6-2/TRBV6-3
J: TRBJ2-1
D: TRBD2
size: many
DNA: TGTGCCAGCAGCTCCGGGCGGGGGTACTACAATGAGCAGTTCTTC
CDR3: CASSSGRGYYNEQFF